The entry that follows covers one T cell receptor (beta chain) sequence. The specificity of this receptor is unknown. No base-level quality is on record; no much larger clone is a single base apart. Baseline tumor tissue collected before treatment was sequenced to identify tumor-specific TCR clonotypes. Next-generation sequencing of T-cell receptor sequences was used to monitor peripheral T-cell lymphoma patients receiving frontline treatment on a trial. The record originates from a study of circulating tumor DNA in untreated peripheral T-cell lymphoma (dated by TCRdb to the early 2020s). CDR1 and CDR2 are read off the germline V gene as KGHSH and LQKENI. Cut back by 4 bases and 1 base, the V and J ends lie 10 bases apart. The cysteine opens and the phenylalanine closes a CDR3 of 14 amino acids. CDR3 DNA is the only sequence kept; it has 42 bases, read in frame from the first base. The library was generated by the immunoSEQ multiplex PCR assay. The source is immuneACCESS, and TCRdb retained only in-frame sequences with V and J called. Part of the clones is not carried over; for the studies checked, unresolved V genes explain less than half of this, and the remainder is unexplained. For this sample the table gives about 10,000 clones, of which about 80% were detected only once. The ten largest clones take up around a third of the sample.

Paper-wide results and their limitations: Tumor-specific clonotypes were found in over 75% of patients, coming from less than 90% of baseline tissues and approximately 61% of baseline serum samples.

Sample: tumor tissue. This TCR came from a human donor with peripheral T-cell lymphoma. The chain was built from TRBV18 and TRBJ1-1; the D gene is not confidently resolved. The CDR3 region reads CASSQEHGNTEAFF. The nucleotide sequence reads as follows: TGTGCCAGCTCACAGGAACATGGGAACACTGAAGCTTTCTTT.